This TCR beta chain is from a study of blood T cell repertoires in COVID-19. Study context: Donors in the United States, Italy and Spain gave samples during acute or convalescent COVID-19. PBMCs, B-cell-depleted T cells, or T cells were the source of the cDNA or gDNA that made up the material.

This CDR3 region has 15 residues. V was clipped by 4 bases and J by 1 base, with 12 bases between them. Germline CDR1 and CDR2: SGHAT and FQNNGV. During active infection, Seattle patients enrolled and were then monitored through disease. The sample holds one count of this clone. In the authors' methods: From reference gene primer amplification, estimates of nucleated cell counts were derived. Repertoires were generated with immunoSEQ multiplex PCR, while TCRdb's copy carries only in-frame clones and drops some. That table supplies the V and J calls and clone size; D and trimming were determined from the DNA. The table includes approximately 300,000 clones, about 85% detected once.

The genes are TRBV11-2 and TRBJ2-3; D possibly corresponds to TRBD2 (5 bases). This clonotype originated in a human donor with COVID-19, enrolled during active disease. The donor label of this sample is uncertain. Sequencing input: peripheral blood. Written as DNA, the CDR3 is TGTGCCAGCAGCTCCCTGGGTAGCGGCACAGATACGCAGTATTTT. This codes for CASSSLGSGTDTQYF.